These 29 T cell receptor beta chains originate from one sample sequenced in a study of PD-1 blockade in mismatch repair-deficient tumors. Some clones are missing from TCRdb's copy, which holds only in-frame ones; the method was immunoSEQ multiplex PCR. Here the sample spans about 16,000 clones, 84% being singletons. The specimen comprised PBMCs, sampled before pembrolizumab treatment. The receptors come from an adult with mismatch repair-deficient cancer.

The V gene is TRBV29-1, the J gene TRBJ2-3, with 9 bases fitting TRBD2. In germline, CDR1 is SQVTM, CDR2 ANQGSEA. This CDR3 contains 15 residues. J lost 2 bases, V lost 3 bases, and 6 bases had no gene match. DNA for the CDR3: TGCAGCGTTGATCCGACTAGCGGTTACACAGATACGCAGTATTTT. Amino acids: CSVDPTSGYTDTQYF.

The chain employs TRBV2 and TRBJ2-1, with TRBD1 matching over 11 bases. The CDR3 is 15 residues long. The junction had 12 bases not matched to a gene; V was cut back by 8 bases and J by 9 bases. Per the germline V gene, CDR1 is SNHLY and CDR2 is FYNNEI. The CDR3 region is CASFLRDRGSTEQFF. CDR3 nucleotide sequence: TGTGCCAGCTTTCTCCGGGACAGGGGGTCCACTGAGCAGTTCTTC.

The V gene is TRBV27, the J gene TRBJ2-5, with TRBD2 identical over 7 bases. From germline, CDR1 is MNHEY and CDR2 SMNVEV (reference sequence). This CDR3 is built from 15 residues. V lost 2 bases to trimming and J lost 1 base; unmatched junction nucleotides: 4. CDR3 amino acids: CASSLQLAPQETQYF. The CDR3 coding sequence is TGTGCCAGCAGTTTACAACTAGCGCCCCAAGAGACCCAGTACTTC.

The chain links TRBV27 to TRBJ1-5, with TRBD1 as a possible D gene (5 bases). CDR1 and CDR2 from the germline V gene are MNHEY and SMNVEV (reference sequence). Trimming took 6 bases from V and 4 from J, leaving 19 bases between them. The CDR3 runs to 16 residues. CDR3 sequence reads: CASSQIGTSWNQPQHF. The CDR3 region has the DNA TGTGCCAGCAGCCAAATAGGGACGTCTTGGAATCAGCCCCAGCATTTT.

The J gene is TRBJ2-3, the V gene TRBV5-1; TRBD1 agrees at 9 bases. CDR3 length equals 14 residues. Germline CDR1 is SGHRS and CDR2 is YFSETQ. Losses at the gene ends were 4 bases for V and 4 bases for J; bases not matched to a gene: 4. CDR3 bases: TGCGCCAGCAGCCCACAGGGGGCCCCAGATACGCAGTATTTT. It encodes CASSPQGAPDTQYF.

The CDR3 loop reads CASSFYSGYEQYF. CDR3 coding DNA: TGTGCCAGCAGTTTTTATTCGGGCTACGAGCAGTACTTC. The chain couples TRBV28 to TRBJ2-7; unclear D gene. The CDR3 has 13 residues. V was pared by 3 bases and J by 3 bases, with 9 bases between. The germline V gene encodes CDR1 MDHEN and CDR2 SYDVKM.

The chain joins TRBV28 to TRBJ2-1; perhaps TRBD2 as D (5 bases). Germline V gene lookup returns CDR1 MDHEN and CDR2 SYDVKM. The CDR3 sequence is 14 residues long. Trimming removed 5 bases at V and 4 bases at J, with 12 bases between. CDR3: CASSQETGYNEQFF. The CDR3 region has the DNA TGTGCCAGCAGTCAGGAAACGGGGTACAATGAGCAGTTCTTC. Full variable domain (missing parts from reference TRBV28 and TRBJ2-1): DVKVTQSSRYLVKRTGEKVFLECVQDMDHENMFWYRQDPGLGLRLIYFSYDVKMKEKGDIPEGYSVSREKKERFSLILESASTNQTSMYLCASSQETGYNEQFFGPGTRLTVL.

The rearrangement uses TRBV11-3 and TRBJ2-7; D possibly corresponds to TRBD1 (6 bases). The germline V gene has CDR1 SGHNT and CDR2 YENEEA. The CDR3 covers 13 residues. V lost 5 bases and J lost 5, with 13 bases in between. The CDR3 nucleotides read TGTGCCAGCAGCCCGAACAGGGCTAACGAGCAGTACTTC. This encodes CASSPNRANEQYF.

This chain links TRBV7-8 with TRBJ2-2; no definite D call. The CDR3 is 15 amino acids. Germline V gene lookup returns CDR1 SGHVS and CDR2 FQNEAQ. Trimming cost V 2 bases and J 3 bases, with 10 bases left between them. As DNA, the CDR3 is TGTGCCAGCAGCTTAATCTATCATGACACCGGGGAGCTGTTTTTT. Residues: CASSLIYHDTGELFF.

This sequence joins TRBV9 and TRBJ1-2; D not resolved. The V gene's germline CDR1 is SGDLS and CDR2 YYNGEE. CDR3 length: 12 residues. V was trimmed by 2 bases and J by 8 bases, leaving 10 bases between them. The DNA of the CDR3 is TGTGCCAGCAGCGTCTTGGGTGGAGGCTACACCTTC. Its translation: CASSVLGGGYTF.

V usage is TRBV11-2 and J usage is TRBJ2-3, with D possibly matching TRBD1 (8 bases). V lost 5 bases, J lost 6 bases, and 18 bases lay in between. CDR1 and CDR2 (germline): SGHAT, FQNNGV. CDR3 length: 15 amino acids. The CDR3 region is CASSTYRGGWDTQYF. The CDR3 DNA sequence: TGTGCCAGCAGCACATACAGGGGGGGGTGGGATACGCAGTATTTT.

The CDR3 region has the DNA TGCGCCAGCAGCCCATCGGCTTTTCTAGCGGGAGGAATAGAGCAGTACTTC. Protein product: CASSPSAFLAGGIEQYF. The chain combines TRBV4-1 with TRBJ2-7; 11 nucleotides match TRBD2. The CDR3 totals 17 residues. In germline, CDR1 is MGHRA, CDR2 YSYEKL. With 4 bases clipped from V and 7 bases from J, the junction kept 15 bases outside the gene matches.

The rearrangement uses TRBV7-9 and TRBJ1-5; 8 bases match TRBD1. The CDR3 spans 17 residues. Trimming took 4 bases from V and 1 from J; bases not matched to a gene: 9. Per germline, CDR1 SEHNR and CDR2 FQNEAQ (reference sequence). The CDR3 DNA sequence: TGTGCCAGCAGCTCGACAGGGGCCCCAGGGAGCAATCAGCCCCAGCATTTT. Amino acids: CASSSTGAPGSNQPQHF.

The CDR3 loop is CAISGMASRYTGELFF. CDR3 DNA: TGTGCCATCAGTGGGATGGCTAGCCGATACACCGGGGAGCTGTTTTTT. This sequence joins TRBV10-3 and TRBJ2-2, with D perhaps matching TRBD2 (5 bases). V shed 4 bases and J shed 3 bases, with 15 bases lying between them. Germline V lookup: CDR1 ENHRY, CDR2 SYGVKD. This CDR3 is 16 amino acids long.

Worth noting for this clone: Other DNA sequences from this sample encode an identical CDR3 as well. The chain couples TRBV29-1 to TRBJ2-7, with 12 bases aligning to TRBD2. From germline, CDR1 is SQVTM and CDR2 ANQGSEA. Germline trimming cut 5 bases from V and 0 bases from J; bases unmatched to any gene: 2. The CDR3 runs 14 residues. CDR3 nucleotide sequence: TGCAGCGTTAAGACTAGCGGGAGCTCCTACGAGCAGTACTTC. Encoded protein: CSVKTSGSSYEQYF.

The CDR3 region is CAWSLGSRETQYF. In DNA, the CDR3 is TGTGCCTGGAGTTTGGGCAGTAGAGAGACCCAGTACTTC. The rearrangement joins TRBV30 to TRBJ2-5; D call uncertain. This CDR3 has 13 residues. Germline loops: CDR1 GTSNPN, CDR2 SVGIG (reference sequence). V lost 2 bases, J lost 4 bases, and 11 bases lay in between.

The V and J genes are TRBV28 and TRBJ1-2, with D tentatively TRBD1 (6 bases). The germline V and J ends were trimmed by 3 bases and 4 bases, with 12 bases remaining between them. Germline CDR1 is MDHEN and CDR2 is SYDVKM. This CDR3 is 14 amino acids long. The CDR3 sequence is CASSFVQGPYGYTF. In DNA, the CDR3 is TGTGCCAGCAGTTTTGTACAGGGCCCCTATGGCTACACCTTC.

Points on this clone: The junction differs from germline at one of its ends, possibly a read error. The chain recombines TRBV14 with TRBJ2-1; 7 bases are shared with TRBD1. CDR1 is SGHDN, CDR2 FVKESK, per germline. The CDR3 has 15 amino acids. This CDR3 reads CASSHSRGSYTEQFF. CDR3 coding DNA: TGTGCCAGCAGCCACTCCAGGGGGAGCTACACTGAGCAGTTCTTC. Together with reference TRBV14 and TRBJ2-1, the CDR3 gives the full variable domain: EAGVTQFPSHSVIEKGQTVTLRCDPISGHDNLYWYRRVMGKEIKFLLHFVKESKQDESGMPNNRFLAERTGGTYSTLKVQPAELEDSGVYFCASSHSRGSYTEQFFGPGTRLTVL.

The chain couples TRBV4-1 to TRBJ2-3; TRBD2 matches 11 bases. CDR1 is MGHRA, CDR2 YSYEKL, per germline. J lost 0 bases, V lost 4 bases, and 6 bases had no gene match. The CDR3 extends over 17 amino acids. Here the CDR3 reads CASSPRLAGGSTDTQYF. Written as DNA, the CDR3 is TGCGCCAGCAGCCCCCGGCTAGCGGGAGGTAGCACAGATACGCAGTATTTT.

V and J are TRBV11-3 and TRBJ2-5, with 9 bases matching TRBD1. CDR3 length: 14 amino acids. Germline V gene lookup returns CDR1 SGHNT and CDR2 YENEEA. The V gene end was trimmed by 5 bases and the J gene end by 8 bases; junction bases not matched to a gene: 9. The CDR3 loop reads CASSPRDRAGTQYF. The CDR3 DNA sequence: TGTGCCAGCAGCCCACGGGACAGGGCTGGAACCCAGTACTTC.

The rearrangement uses TRBV6-4 and TRBJ2-2, with 8 positions matching TRBD2. J was trimmed by 3 bases and V by 6 bases; bases with no gene match: 3. Germline loops: CDR1 MRHNA, CDR2 SNTAGT. The CDR3 has 14 amino acids. CDR3 DNA: TGTGCCAGCAGCCGGGAGGGGGACACCGGGGAGCTGTTTTTT. Protein product: CASSREGDTGELFF.

This chain connects TRBV27 to TRBJ2-7; unclear D gene. CDR1 is MNHEY and CDR2 is SMNVEV in the germline V gene (reference sequence). CDR3 length equals 13 residues. The V gene lost 6 bases and the J gene lost 0 bases, with 9 bases spanning the gap. The CDR3 nucleotides are TGTGCCAGCAGCAGGCGCCACTCCTACGAGCAGTACTTC. Its protein is CASSRRHSYEQYF.

The rearrangement uses TRBV4-1 and TRBJ2-3; possibly TRBD2 for D (6 bases). The CDR3 is 18 residues long. The V end lost 2 bases, the J end lost 2 bases, and 20 bases lay between the germline ends. Germline CDR1 is MGHRA and CDR2 is YSYEKL. This CDR3 is CASSQYPLAGTYTDTQYF. CDR3 in DNA: TGCGCCAGCAGCCAATACCCCCTAGCCGGGACTTACACAGATACGCAGTATTTT.

DNA of the CDR3: TGTGCCCTGCGACAGGGCCCGGGAGGGGATGAGACCCAGTACTTC. This encodes CALRQGPGGDETQYF. This chain connects TRBV10-3 to TRBJ2-5, with D possibly matching TRBD2 (8 bases). Per germline, CDR1 ENHRY and CDR2 SYGVKD. This CDR3 is built from 15 residues. V lost 11 bases to trimming and J lost 5 bases, with 24 bases between them.

V and J are TRBV21-1 and TRBJ2-3; the D call TRBD2 from the table was never checked on the DNA. TRBV21-1 is shown as a pseudogene. The CDR3 covers 17 residues. CDR3 DNA: TGTGCCAGCAGCAAAGGATGGGTAGCGGGAGGGCGGGATACGCAGTATTTT. It codes for CASSKGWVAGGRDTQYF.

This chain links TRBV2 with TRBJ1-2; D ambiguous. The CDR3 has 14 residues. The V end was cut by 5 bases, the J end by 2 bases, with 12 bases between. Germline-derived CDR1 and CDR2 are SNHLY and FYNNEI. Here the CDR3 DNA reads TGTGCCAGCAGTTTGTCAGGCGCAAACTATGGCTACACCTTC. Amino acid sequence: CASSLSGANYGYTF.

The rearrangement joins TRBV7-2 to TRBJ1-2, with D hard to call. The CDR3 is made up of 14 amino acids. V was clipped by 5 bases and J by 1 base, with 11 bases between them. The germline V gene has CDR1 SGHTA and CDR2 FQGNSA. The CDR3 DNA sequence: TGTGCCAGCAGCCCGATGGTGAATAACTATGGCTACACCTTC. Protein: CASSPMVNNYGYTF. The variable domain in full, with the rest retrieved from reference TRBV7-2 and TRBJ1-2, is GAGVSQSPSNKVTEKGKDVELRCDPISGHTALYWYRQSLGQGLEFLIYFQGNSAPDKSGLPSDRFSAERTGGSVSTLTIQRTQQEDSAVYLCASSPMVNNYGYTFGSGTRLTVV.

CDR3 protein: CASSPTGTVQETQYF. The CDR3 nucleotides read TGTGCCAGCAGCCCGACTGGGACAGTACAAGAGACCCAGTACTTC. The chain employs TRBV14 and TRBJ2-5; 7 bases are shared with TRBD1. CDR1 and CDR2 from the germline V gene are SGHDN and FVKESK. V was clipped by 4 bases and J by 2 bases; unmatched bases: 7. The CDR3 has 15 residues.

This clone was detected once. The rearrangement links TRBV5-1 to TRBJ1-1; D gene uncertain. The length of the CDR3 is 14 residues. Trimming pared 1 base from V and 6 bases from J, leaving 13 bases between. Germline lookup yields CDR1 SGHRS and CDR2 YFSETQ. As DNA, the CDR3 is TGCGCCAGCAGCTTGAGGTCAGAGACCCCTGAAGCTTTCTTT. This codes for CASSLRSETPEAFF. Drawing the rest from reference TRBV5-1 and TRBJ1-1, the complete variable domain is KAGVTQTPRYLIKTRGQQVTLSCSPISGHRSVSWYQQTPGQGLQFLFEYFSETQRNKGNFPGRFSGRQFSNSRSEMNVSTLELGDSALYLCASSLRSETPEAFFGQGTRLTVV.